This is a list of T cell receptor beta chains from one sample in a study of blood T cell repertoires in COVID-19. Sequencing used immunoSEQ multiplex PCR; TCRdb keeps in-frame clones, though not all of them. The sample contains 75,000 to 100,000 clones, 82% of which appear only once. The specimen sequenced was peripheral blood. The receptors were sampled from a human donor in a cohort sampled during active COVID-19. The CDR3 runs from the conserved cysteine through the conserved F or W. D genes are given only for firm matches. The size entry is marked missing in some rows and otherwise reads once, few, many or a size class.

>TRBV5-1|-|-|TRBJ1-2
CASSLEEGTNYGCTF
TGCGCCAGCAGCTTGGAGGAGGGGACGAACTATGGCTGCACCTTC
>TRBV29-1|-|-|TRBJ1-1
CSATGNTEAFF
TGCAGCGCCACAGGGAACACTGAAGCTTTCTTT
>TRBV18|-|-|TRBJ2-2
CASRQATNTGELFF
TGTGCCAGCCGGCAGGCCACGAACACCGGGGAGCTGTTTTTT
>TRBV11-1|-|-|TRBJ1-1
CASSPARGRNTEAFF
TGTGCCAGCAGCCCGGCCCGGGGGAGGAACACTGAAGCTTTCTTT
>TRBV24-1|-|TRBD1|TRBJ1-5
CATSDPRRGTQPQHF
TGTGCCACCAGTGATCCCCGCAGGGGGACTCAGCCCCAGCATTTT
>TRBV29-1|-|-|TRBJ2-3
CSVARSTDTQYF
TGCAGCGTTGCCAGGAGCACAGATACGCAGTATTTT
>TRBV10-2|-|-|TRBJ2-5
CASSERVETQYF
TGCGCCAGCAGTGAGCGGGTTGAGACCCAGTACTTC
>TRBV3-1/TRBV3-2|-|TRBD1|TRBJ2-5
CASSQIQGGETQYF
TGTGCCAGCAGCCAAATACAGGGGGGAGAGACCCAGTACTTC
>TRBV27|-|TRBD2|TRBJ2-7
CASSPSGVSYEQYF
TGTGCCAGCAGTCCTAGCGGGGTGTCCTACGAGCAGTACTTC
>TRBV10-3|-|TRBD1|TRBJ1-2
CAISEWQGGGYTF
TGTGCCATCAGTGAGTGGCAGGGGGGCGGCTACACCTTC
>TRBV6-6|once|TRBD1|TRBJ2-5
CASSPLGQGAGGETQYF
TGTGCCAGCAGTCCCTTGGGACAGGGGGCGGGTGGAGAGACCCAGTACTTC
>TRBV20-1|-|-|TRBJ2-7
CSAQGLEQYF
TGCAGTGCTCAGGGATTGGAGCAGTACTTC
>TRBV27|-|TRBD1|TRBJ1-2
CASSYRGPYGYTF
TGTGCCAGCAGTTACAGGGGTCCCTATGGCTACACCTTC
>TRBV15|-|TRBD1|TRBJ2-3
CATSREGTDTDTQYF
TGTGCCACCAGCAGAGAAGGGACAGACACAGATACGCAGTATTTT
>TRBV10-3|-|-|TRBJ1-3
CAISPSSGNTIYF
TGTGCCATCAGCCCTAGCTCTGGAAACACCATATATTTT
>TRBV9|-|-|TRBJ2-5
CASSVRGGGWETQYF
TGTGCCAGCAGCGTACGTGGGGGGGGCTGGGAGACCCAGTACTTC
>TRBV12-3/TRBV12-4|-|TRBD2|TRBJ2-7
CASSFGGELLYF
TGTGCCAGCAGTTTTGGGGGGGAGTTGTTGTACTTC
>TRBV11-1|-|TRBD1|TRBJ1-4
CASSRDRNEKLFF
TGTGCCAGCAGCCGGGACAGAAATGAAAAACTGTTTTTT
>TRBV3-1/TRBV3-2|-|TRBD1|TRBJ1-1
CASSLRTDRGNTEAFF
TGTGCCAGCAGCCTGCGTACGGACAGGGGGAACACTGAAGCTTTCTTT
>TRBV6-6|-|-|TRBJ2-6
CASSPSTILSSGANVLTF
TGTGCCAGCAGTCCCTCGACAATCCTGAGCTCTGGGGCCAACGTCCTGACTTTC
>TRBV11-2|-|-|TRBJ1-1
CASSPLGNTEAFF
TGTGCCAGCAGCCCCCTAGGAAACACTGAAGCTTTCTTT
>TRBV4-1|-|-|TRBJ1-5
CASSLGERIQPQHF
TGCGCCAGCAGCCTTGGGGAGAGGATCCAGCCCCAGCATTTT
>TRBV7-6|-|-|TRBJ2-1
CASSLARGSYNEQFF
TGTGCCAGCAGCTTAGCGAGAGGCAGCTACAATGAGCAGTTCTTC
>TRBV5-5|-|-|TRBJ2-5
CASSLPTGILQETQYF
TGTGCCAGCAGCCTTCCGACAGGAATTCTCCAAGAGACCCAGTACTTC
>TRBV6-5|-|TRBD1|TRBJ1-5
CASRSDRGNNQPQHF
TGTGCCAGCAGATCCGACAGGGGTAACAATCAGCCCCAGCATTTT
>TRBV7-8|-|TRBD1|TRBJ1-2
CASSLTGAPNYGYTF
TGTGCCAGCAGCTTAACAGGGGCCCCTAACTATGGCTACACCTTC
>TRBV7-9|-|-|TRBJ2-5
CASSRTVQETQYF
TGTGCCAGCAGTCGGACAGTCCAAGAGACCCAGTACTTC
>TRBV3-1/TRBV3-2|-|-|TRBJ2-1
CASSRSGQSSYNEQFF
TGTGCCAGCAGCCGATCAGGACAGAGCTCCTACAATGAGCAGTTCTTC
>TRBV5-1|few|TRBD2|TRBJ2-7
CASSDEFSGGTYEQYF
TGCGCCAGCAGCGATGAGTTCTCGGGGGGGACCTACGAGCAGTACTTC
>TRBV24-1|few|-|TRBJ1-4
CATSDSKPAEKLFF
TGTGCCACCAGTGATTCTAAACCGGCGGAGAAACTGTTTTTT
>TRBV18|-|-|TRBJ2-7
CASSPVQGGEQYF
TGTGCCAGCTCACCAGTTCAAGGGGGCGAGCAGTACTTC
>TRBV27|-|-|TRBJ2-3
CASSPQGADTQYF
TGTGCCAGCAGTCCACAAGGAGCAGATACGCAGTATTTT
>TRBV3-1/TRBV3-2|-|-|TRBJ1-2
CASSSLSGGYTF
TGTGCCAGCAGCTCGTTGAGCGGAGGCTACACCTTC
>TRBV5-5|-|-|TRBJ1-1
CASSRQGQTEAFF
TGTGCCAGCAGCCGACAAGGCCAAACTGAAGCTTTCTTT
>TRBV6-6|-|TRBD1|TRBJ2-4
CASKQGTGFDKNIQYF
TGTGCCAGCAAACAGGGGACAGGGTTTGACAAAAACATTCAGTACTTC
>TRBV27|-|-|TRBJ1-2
CASSLSDPGRGGYTF
TGTGCCAGCAGTTTATCGGACCCCGGGCGGGGAGGCTACACCTTC
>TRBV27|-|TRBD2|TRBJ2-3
CASTPGLAGGRVTDTQYF
TGTGCCAGCACCCCCGGACTAGCGGGGGGGCGAGTCACAGATACGCAGTATTTT
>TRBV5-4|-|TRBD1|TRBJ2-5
CASSTRQGGWTQYF
TGTGCCAGCAGCACCCGACAGGGGGGTTGGACCCAGTACTTC
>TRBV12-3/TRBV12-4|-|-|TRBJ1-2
CASSFWQGRGYTF
TGTGCCAGCAGTTTTTGGCAGGGCCGTGGCTACACCTTC
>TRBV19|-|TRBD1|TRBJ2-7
CATGDRPYEQYF
TGTGCGACCGGGGACAGACCCTACGAGCAGTACTTC
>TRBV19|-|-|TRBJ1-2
CASRVQGLDYGYTF
TGTGCCAGTAGAGTACAGGGATTAGACTATGGCTACACCTTC
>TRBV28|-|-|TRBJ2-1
CASSPIRGTYNEQFF
TGTGCCAGCAGTCCCATACGGGGAACCTACAATGAGCAGTTCTTC
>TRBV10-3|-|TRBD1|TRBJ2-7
CAIRGQGFHEQYF
TGTGCCATCAGAGGACAGGGGTTCCACGAGCAGTACTTC
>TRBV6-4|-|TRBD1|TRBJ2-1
CASSAQGANEQFF
TGTGCCAGCAGCGCTCAGGGGGCCAATGAGCAGTTCTTC
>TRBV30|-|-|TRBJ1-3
CAWSVGVPGNTIYF
TGTGCCTGGAGTGTAGGGGTTCCTGGAAACACCATATATTTT
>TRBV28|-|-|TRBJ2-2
CASSLSLVGNPGGELFF
TGTGCCAGCAGTTTATCGTTAGTTGGCAACCCGGGCGGGGAGCTGTTTTTT
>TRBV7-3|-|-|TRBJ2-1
CASSLSGFYNEQFF
TGTGCCAGCAGCTTATCAGGGTTCTACAATGAGCAGTTCTTC
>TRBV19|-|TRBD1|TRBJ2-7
CASSPGTGYEQYF
TGTGCCAGTAGTCCAGGGACAGGCTACGAGCAGTACTTC
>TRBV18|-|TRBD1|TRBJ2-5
CASKLNRGWETQYF
TGTGCCAGCAAACTTAACAGGGGATGGGAGACCCAGTACTTC
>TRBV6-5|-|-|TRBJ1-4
CASSPWRGEKLFF
TGTGCCAGCAGCCCGTGGCGGGGTGAAAAACTGTTTTTT
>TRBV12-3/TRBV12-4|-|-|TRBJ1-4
CASSSPGVELFF
TGTGCCAGCAGTTCTCCAGGGGTGGAACTGTTTTTT
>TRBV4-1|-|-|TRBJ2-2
CASSQEGQTNTGELFF
TGCGCCAGCAGCCAGGAAGGACAGACGAACACCGGGGAGCTGTTTTTT
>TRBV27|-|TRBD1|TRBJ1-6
CASRLGQGTYNSPLHF
TGTGCCAGCAGACTCGGACAGGGAACCTATAATTCACCCCTCCACTTT
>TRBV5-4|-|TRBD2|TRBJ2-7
CASSLGISGVYEQYF
TGTGCCAGCAGCTTGGGGATAAGCGGGGTGTACGAGCAGTACTTC
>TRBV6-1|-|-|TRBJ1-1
CASSVTAWQGGTEAFF
TGTGCCAGCAGTGTTACGGCCTGGCAGGGTGGCACTGAAGCTTTCTTT
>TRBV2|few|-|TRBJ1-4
CASRGQHATNEKLFF
TGTGCCAGCAGGGGACAACATGCAACTAATGAAAAACTGTTTTTT
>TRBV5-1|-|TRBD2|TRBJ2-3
CASSLVVGTRSTDTQYF
TGCGCCAGCAGCTTGGTGGTTGGGACTAGGAGCACAGATACGCAGTATTTT
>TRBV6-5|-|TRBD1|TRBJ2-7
CASSPDRGREEQYF
TGTGCCAGCAGCCCGGACAGGGGGCGAGAGGAGCAGTACTTC